The sequence of this TCR beta chain was determined in a study of shared clonotypes between healthy human individuals. Cells designated naive CD8 were CD45RO-negative and were positively selected for CCR7, with terminally differentiated effector memory CD45RA+ cells excluded. Details on this clone: Its antigen is undetermined.

The table came from immunoSEQ multiplex PCR; TCRdb's copy has only in-frame clones and leaves some out. The sample has some 2 million clones, about 95% seen once. Regarding the study as a whole: Generally, estimated richness proved larger in naive subsets than it did in memory subsets.

This CDR3 has 14 amino acids. V was trimmed by 5 bases and J by 0 bases, leaving 11 bases between them. Per germline, CDR1 SGHTA and CDR2 FQGNSA. The chain combines TRBV7-2 with TRBJ2-7; maybe TRBD1 (6 bases). The sample consisted of naive CD8+ T cells sorted from blood. This clonotype was obtained from a man younger than 35 in good health. The CDR3: CASSLWTDSYEQYF. CDR3 coding DNA: TGTGCCAGCAGCCTATGGACAGACTCCTACGAGCAGTACTTC.